The 26 T cell receptor beta chains below all came from one sample that was sequenced in a study of T cell responses to AZD1222 COVID-19 vaccine. The table came from immunoSEQ multiplex PCR; TCRdb's copy has only in-frame clones and leaves some out. The sample records approximately 150,000 clones, around 88% being singletons. The sample in question was peripheral blood, obtained on day 0 of AZD1222 vaccination. These receptor sequences come from an adult in good health.

The rearrangement joins TRBV7-6 to TRBJ1-5, with 8 bases aligning to TRBD1. With 1 base clipped from V and 7 bases from J, the junction kept 6 bases outside the gene matches. The CDR3 sequence is 15 residues long. CDR1 and CDR2 (germline): SGHVS, FNYEAQ. The DNA of the CDR3 is TGTGCCAGCAGCTTAGGGATCGACAGGGGACAGCCCCAGCATTTT. This codes for CASSLGIDRGQPQHF.

The chain has TRBV29-1 and TRBJ2-7, with 7 bases matching TRBD1. Trimming removed 0 bases from V and 3 bases from J; junction bases left unmatched: 5. Germline loops: CDR1 SQVTM, CDR2 ANQGSEA. This CDR3 has 14 residues. CDR3 protein: CSVEDRGGGYEQYF. CDR3 DNA: TGCAGCGTTGAAGATAGAGGGGGCGGCTACGAGCAGTACTTC.

This clone appeared a single time. The genes are TRBV28 and TRBJ2-7; 13 bases align to TRBD2. The germline V gene has CDR1 MDHEN and CDR2 SYDVKM. V gave up 8 bases and J gave up 4 bases; unmatched junction bases: 8. This CDR3 has 15 residues. The DNA for the CDR3 is TGTGCCAGCTCGAGACTAGCGGGAGGAAGGTACGAGCAGTACTTC. This translates into CASSRLAGGRYEQYF.

The chain combines TRBV5-1 with TRBJ2-7; no clear D. Trimming took off 4 bases at V and 1 base at J, with 9 bases between the two ends. CDR1 is SGHRS and CDR2 is YFSETQ in the germline V gene. The CDR3 is 13 residues long. CDR3 DNA: TGCGCCAGCAGCCCCCACACGTCCTACGAGCAGTACTTC. This gives the protein CASSPHTSYEQYF. Full variable domain (remainder filled in from reference TRBV5-1 and TRBJ2-7): KAGVTQTPRYLIKTRGQQVTLSCSPISGHRSVSWYQQTPGQGLQFLFEYFSETQRNKGNFPGRFSGRQFSNSRSEMNVSTLELGDSALYLCASSPHTSYEQYFGPGTRLTVT.

The gene calls are TRBV19 and TRBJ1-5, with unresolved D. V lost 1 base, J lost 0 bases, and 7 bases lay in between. CDR1 and CDR2 (germline): LNHDA, SQIVND (reference sequence). This CDR3 has 15 amino acids. CDR3 bases: TGTGCCAGTAGTATAGCCCAAAATAGCAATCAGCCCCAGCATTTT. Encoded protein: CASSIAQNSNQPQHF.

The chain recombines TRBV5-4 with TRBJ2-2; 8 bases match TRBD2. Germline V CDR1 and CDR2: SGHNT, YYREEE (reference sequence). The CDR3 totals 16 residues. The ends lost 0 bases at V and 6 bases at J; junction bases unmatched: 7. The DNA of the CDR3 is TGTGCCAGCAGCTTGGAGTTTCCGGGACTAGCCGGGGAGCTGTTTTTT. Translating gives CASSLEFPGLAGELFF.

This clone was seen more than once but under ten times. The rearrangement uses TRBV4-3 and TRBJ2-1; 8 bases map to TRBD1. Looked up from germline, CDR1 is LGHNA and CDR2 is YSLEER. The V gene end was trimmed by 4 bases and the J gene end by 2 bases; junction bases not matched to a gene: 4. The CDR3 runs 15 residues. The CDR3 DNA is TGCGCCAGCAGCCGTCAGGACAGGGCCTACAATGAGCAGTTCTTC. Translating it yields CASSRQDRAYNEQFF.

The gene calls are TRBV11-2 and TRBJ2-1; 7 nucleotides line up with TRBD2. The CDR3 runs to 17 residues. Per the germline V gene, CDR1 is SGHAT and CDR2 is FQNNGV. V dropped 2 bases and J dropped 1; count of bases not matched to a gene: 8. The CDR3 region is CASSLIGEGRSYNEQFF. The CDR3, as DNA: TGTGCCAGCAGCTTAATCGGGGAGGGCCGGTCCTACAATGAGCAGTTCTTC.

This rearrangement joins TRBV4-2 to TRBJ2-1; 11 bases are a match to TRBD2. CDR3 length: 16 residues. The junction had 8 bases not matched to a gene; V was cut back by 3 bases and J by 7 bases. Germline-derived CDR1 and CDR2 are LGHNA and YNFKEQ. The CDR3 here is CASSQELAGVSNEQFF. CDR3 DNA: TGTGCCAGCAGCCAGGAACTAGCGGGAGTTTCAAATGAGCAGTTCTTC.

This clone was counted a single time. CDR3 residues: CASSSQTSGSIRADTQYF. CDR3 in DNA: TGTGCCAGCAGCTCACAGACTAGCGGGAGTATCAGGGCCGATACGCAGTATTTT. This chain connects TRBV7-6 to TRBJ2-3; 12 bases match TRBD2. There are 18 residues in the CDR3. Germline V gives CDR1 SGHVS, CDR2 FNYEAQ. With V trimmed by 4 bases and J by 6 bases, 14 bases remained unmatched.

J is TRBJ2-1 and V is TRBV7-9; 8 bases agree with TRBD2. Trimming at V came to 1 base and at J to 15 bases, leaving 8 bases not matched to a gene. The CDR3 runs 13 residues. Per the germline V gene, CDR1 is SEHNR and CDR2 is FQNEAQ (reference sequence). As DNA, the CDR3 is TGTGCCAGCAGCTTAGGTGGGACTAGGCCCCTGTTCTTC. Translation gives CASSLGGTRPLFF.

The chain joins TRBV7-9 to TRBJ1-6; possible D gene TRBD1, 5 bases. V was clipped by 6 bases and J by 7 bases, with 16 bases between them. CDR1 and CDR2 from the germline V gene are SEHNR and FQNEAQ (reference sequence). The CDR3 totals 15 residues. The CDR3 nucleotides read TGTGCCAGCAGACCTGGGGGTAGCGGGAATTCACCCCTCCACTTT. Translation gives CASRPGGSGNSPLHF.

In this sample, this clone turned up a few times. V is TRBV6-5 and J is TRBJ1-5, with 7 bases identical to TRBD1. This CDR3 spans 15 amino acids. J lost 4 bases, V lost 7 bases, and 10 bases had no gene match. Germline V gene lookup returns CDR1 MNHEY and CDR2 SVGAGI. The CDR3 DNA sequence: TGTGCCAGCAATGGGGGGGTCAGGGGGAATCAGCCCCAGCATTTT. Translated, it gives CASNGGVRGNQPQHF.

DNA of the CDR3: TGTGCCAGCAGCGCGGGACAGGGGGACTATGGCTACACCTTC. Protein product: CASSAGQGDYGYTF. The J gene is TRBJ1-2, the V gene TRBV7-3; 11 bases map to TRBD1. J gave up 3 bases and V 5 bases, and 2 bases lay outside the gene matches. Germline loops: CDR1 SGHTA, CDR2 FQGTGA. The CDR3 length is 14 residues.

J is TRBJ1-5 and V is TRBV7-8; weak D call: TRBD1 (6 bases). The CDR3 runs 15 residues. V was shortened by 4 bases and J by 6 bases, with 16 bases between the two germline ends. CDR1 and CDR2 (germline): SGHVS, FQNEAQ. The CDR3 sequence is CASSSRRGRGQPQHF. CDR3 coding DNA: TGTGCCAGCAGCTCCCGGAGGGGGAGGGGTCAGCCCCAGCATTTT.

The rearrangement links TRBV11-2 to TRBJ1-1; D gene uncertain. The length of the CDR3 is 15 residues. V lost 0 bases, J lost 4 bases, and 12 bases lay in between. Germline lookup yields CDR1 SGHAT and CDR2 FQNNGV. CDR3 residues: CASSLDQRRFTEAFF. The CDR3 nucleotides read TGTGCCAGCAGCTTAGATCAGAGAAGGTTCACTGAAGCTTTCTTT.

The chain has TRBV12-3 or TRBV12-4 and TRBJ2-1, with TRBD2 identical over 8 bases. V dropped 6 bases and J dropped 10; count of bases not matched to a gene: 5. The length of the CDR3 is 12 residues. DNA for the CDR3: TGTGCCAGCAGGCTACGACTAGCGGAGCAGTTCTTC. This sequence encodes CASRLRLAEQFF.

The genes are TRBV19 and TRBJ2-2, with 8 bases lining up with TRBD2. The CDR3 totals 16 residues. The V segment lost 7 bases and the J segment 0 bases; nucleotides outside the gene matches: 7. Germline CDR1 LNHDA, CDR2 SQIVND (reference sequence). The CDR3 bases are TGTGCCAGTACCTATCTAGCGGGCGCGAACACCGGGGAGCTGTTTTTT. It yields the protein CASTYLAGANTGELFF.

This clone was seen a few times. V usage is TRBV27 and J usage is TRBJ1-6, with D unresolved. CDR1 and CDR2 (germline): MNHEY, SMNVEV (reference sequence). The CDR3 is 13 amino acids. V gave up 2 bases and J gave up 10 bases, with 9 bases separating them. CDR3 loop: CASSLGVESPLHF. CDR3 in DNA: TGTGCCAGCAGTTTAGGGGTTGAATCACCCCTCCACTTT.

The chain uses TRBV5-6 and TRBJ1-2; TRBD1 might be the D (6 bases). The CDR3 extends over 17 amino acids. V shed 4 bases and J shed 3 bases, with 22 bases lying between them. Germline assignment: CDR1 SGHDT and CDR2 YYEEEE. The CDR3 DNA follows: TGTGCCAGCAGCACCGACAGGCTAGTTCTGTTTTACTATGGCTACACCTTC. This translates into CASSTDRLVLFYYGYTF.

The J gene is TRBJ1-1, the V gene TRBV19; tentative D call: TRBD1 (6 bases). Germline CDR1 LNHDA, CDR2 SQIVND (reference sequence). The CDR3 extends over 16 amino acids. Trimming left V 3 bases short and J 1 base short, with 15 bases between. The CDR3 nucleotides read TGTGCCAGTAGTATTTCCGCAGGGGACAAGAACACTGAAGCTTTCTTT. It is translated as CASSISAGDKNTEAFF. The full variable domain, its missing parts supplied by reference TRBV19 and TRBJ1-1, is DGGITQSPKYLFRKEGQNVTLSCEQNLNHDAMYWYRQDPGQGLRLIYYSQIVNDFQKGDIAEGYSVSREKKESFPLTVTSAQKNPTAFYLCASSISAGDKNTEAFFGQGTRLTVV.

Of note for this clone: This same CDR3 is encoded by further DNA sequences in the sample. V usage is TRBV11-3 and J usage is TRBJ2-2; D remains ambiguous. Germline V gene lookup returns CDR1 SGHNT and CDR2 YENEEA. Trimming took off 6 bases at V and 4 bases at J, with 6 bases between the two ends. This CDR3 is built from 12 residues. DNA of the CDR3: TGTGCCAGCAGTTTTAGCACCGGGGAGCTGTTTTTT. It yields the protein CASSFSTGELFF.

The CDR3 bases are TGTGCCAGTAGTACTCCCCCTGAGCAGTTCTTC. Protein: CASSTPPEQFF. The rearrangement uses TRBV19 and TRBJ2-1; the D is unclear. V lost 4 bases, J lost 9 bases, and 7 bases lay in between. The CDR3 runs to 11 residues. The germline CDR1 and CDR2 sequences are LNHDA and SQIVND (reference sequence).

This clone was counted a few times. The genes are TRBV11-2 and TRBJ1-6, with D possibly matching TRBD1 (6 bases). Germline V CDR1 and CDR2: SGHAT, FQNNGV. The CDR3 loop spans 14 amino acids. Trimming pared 5 bases from V and 7 bases from J, leaving 12 bases between. The CDR3: CASSPGQLNSPLHF. The CDR3 bases are TGTGCCAGCAGCCCAGGACAGCTCAATTCACCCCTCCACTTT.

The chain links TRBV6-2 or TRBV6-3 to TRBJ2-1; no clear D gene. From germline, CDR1 is MNHEY and CDR2 SVGEGT. The ends were cut back, 6 bases at V and 7 bases at J, with 10 bases in the middle. The CDR3 has 12 residues. CDR3 sequence: CASSPFRNEQFF. DNA for the CDR3: TGTGCCAGCAGCCCGTTTCGTAATGAGCAGTTCTTC.

CDR3 sequence: CASRVNNEQFF. The CDR3 DNA follows: TGTGCCAGCAGGGTAAACAATGAGCAGTTCTTC. The rearrangement joins TRBV11-2 to TRBJ2-1; no definite D call. The germline V and J ends were trimmed by 6 bases and 5 bases, with 5 bases remaining between them. The CDR3 totals 11 residues. CDR1 is SGHAT, CDR2 FQNNGV, per germline.